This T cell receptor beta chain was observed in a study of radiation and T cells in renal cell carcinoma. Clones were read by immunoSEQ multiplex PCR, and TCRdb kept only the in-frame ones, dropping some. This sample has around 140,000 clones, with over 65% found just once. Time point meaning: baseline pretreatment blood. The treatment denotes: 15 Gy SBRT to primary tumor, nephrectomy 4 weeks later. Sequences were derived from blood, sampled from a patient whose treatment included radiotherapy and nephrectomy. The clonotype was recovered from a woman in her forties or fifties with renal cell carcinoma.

The CDR3 is CASSLVVNTEAFF. The CDR3 coding sequence is TGTGCCAGCAGCTTGGTTGTGAACACTGAAGCTTTCTTT. This chain uses TRBV5-8 with TRBJ1-1; D unresolved. Deletions cut 0 bases from V and 0 bases from J, with 3 bases between. CDR3 length equals 13 residues. From germline, CDR1 is SGHTS and CDR2 YDEGEE.